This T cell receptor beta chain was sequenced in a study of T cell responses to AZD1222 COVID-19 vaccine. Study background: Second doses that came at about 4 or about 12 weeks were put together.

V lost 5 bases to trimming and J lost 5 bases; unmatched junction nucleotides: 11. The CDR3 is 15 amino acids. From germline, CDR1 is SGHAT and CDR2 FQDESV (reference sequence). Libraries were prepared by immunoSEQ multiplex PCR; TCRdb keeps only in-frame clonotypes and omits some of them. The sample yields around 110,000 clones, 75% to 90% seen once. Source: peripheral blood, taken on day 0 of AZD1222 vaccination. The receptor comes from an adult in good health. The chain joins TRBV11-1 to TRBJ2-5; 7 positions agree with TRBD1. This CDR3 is CASSQWDSLRETQYF. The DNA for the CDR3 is TGTGCCAGCAGCCAATGGGACAGTTTAAGGGAGACCCAGTACTTC.